A selection of T cell receptor beta chains follows, all from one sample in a study of cytomegalovirus exposure and HLA in healthy donors. TCRdb's table, derived via immunoSEQ multiplex PCR, lists solely in-frame clones and lacks some. The sample carries about 120,000 clones, around 88% recorded once. Specimen: PBMCs. The receptors originated from a man between 18 and 35 years old in good health and CMV-seronegative. CDR3s include the opening cysteine and the closing phenylalanine or tryptophan. The listing skips clone size in some rows; elsewhere it reads once, few, many or a size class.

size | J | V | length | CDR3
NA | TRBJ1-1 | TRBV4-1 | 14 | CASSQSGQNTEAFF
NA | TRBJ2-2 | TRBV15 | 17 | CATSRDYPPGVTGELFF
NA | TRBJ2-3 | TRBV28 | 13 | CASKVGGTDTQYF
NA | TRBJ2-5 | TRBV4-2 | 15 | CASSPYRDIEETQYF
NA | TRBJ2-1 | TRBV9 | 15 | CASSVVPGTEGEQFF
NA | TRBJ2-3 | TRBV5-1 | 15 | CASRPGGLSTDTQYF
NA | TRBJ1-1 | TRBV27 | 14 | CASSNRGMNTEAFF
NA | TRBJ2-5 | TRBV5-1 | 15 | CASSPGDYYQETQYF
few | TRBJ2-7 | TRBV7-9 | 15 | CASSLVGLAGVEQYF
NA | TRBJ1-1 | TRBV7-9 | 13 | CASGFEMNTEAFF
NA | TRBJ2-1 | TRBV4-3 | 14 | CASSQERGRDEQFF
few | TRBJ2-2 | TRBV19 | 15 | CASSIASGGAGELFF
NA | TRBJ2-2 | TRBV4-1 | 16 | CASSQLGQGVSGELFF
NA | TRBJ2-1 | TRBV27 | 18 | CASSSKIAGWSSYNEQFF
NA | TRBJ2-1 | TRBV2 | 16 | CASSVRSQTQYNEQFF
NA | TRBJ1-5 | TRBV27 | 16 | CASRTGQGAINQPQHF
NA | TRBJ2-7 | TRBV10-3 | 14 | CALSEGMSFYEQYF
NA | TRBJ1-2 | TRBV29-1 | 15 | CSVEGQGFAVYGYTF
NA | TRBJ2-1 | TRBV7-2 | 14 | CASTMDRAYNEQFF
NA | TRBJ2-3 | TRBV28 | 13 | CASSGQGTDTQYF
NA | TRBJ2-3 | TRBV11-3 | 17 | CASSSRTGLAATDTQYF
NA | TRBJ2-7 | TRBV9 | 13 | CASSSPGGYEQYF
NA | TRBJ2-7 | TRBV28 | 12 | CASSLGQDEQYF
NA | TRBJ1-3 | TRBV2 | 17 | CASRRTLFRSSGNTIYF
NA | TRBJ2-2 | TRBV7-9 | 14 | CASSLALDSGELFF
NA | TRBJ2-1 | TRBV4-1 | 17 | CASSQAFGGGSYNEQFF
NA | TRBJ1-5 | TRBV19 | 16 | CASRSGGSGPNQPQHF
NA | TRBJ1-6 | TRBV2 | 15 | CASIPDRVSNSPLHF
NA | TRBJ2-4 | TRBV5-5 | 18 | CASSLFLAGGPSKNIQYF
NA | TRBJ2-3 | TRBV28 | 17 | CASRAGRRESSTDTQYF
NA | TRBJ1-6 | TRBV18 | 14 | CASSSSLSNSPLHF
NA | TRBJ1-4 | TRBV6-6 | 13 | CASSRGTFEKLFF
NA | TRBJ2-2 | TRBV9 | 16 | CASSYRARAGGGELFF
NA | TRBJ1-4 | TRBV7-9 | 14 | CASSGTPGGEKLFF
NA | TRBJ1-3 | TRBV4-2 | 16 | CASSQGRDSSGNTIYF
NA | TRBJ2-5 | TRBV29-1 | 13 | CSVQLTVQETQYF
NA | TRBJ2-7 | TRBV25-1 | 11 | CASSGLSEQYF
once | TRBJ2-3 | TRBV6-5 | 14 | CASRGLAVTDTQYF
NA | TRBJ2-1 | TRBV5-1 | 17 | CASSTGTSGTWGNEQFF
NA | TRBJ2-1 | TRBV11-3 | 13 | CASSLGGRDEQFF
NA | TRBJ2-6 | TRBV6-4 | 18 | CASSDGAGGNSGANVLTF
few | TRBJ2-1 | TRBV10-2 | 14 | CASTGTSGYNEQFF
once | TRBJ2-7 | TRBV7-9 | 12 | CASLGQHYEQYF
NA | TRBJ2-1 | TRBV7-2 | 13 | CASSYKWEGEQFF
NA | TRBJ2-7 | TRBV2 | 15 | CASCLGGYSTYEQYF
NA | TRBJ2-7 | TRBV7-8 | 13 | CASSLEPRVEQYF
NA | TRBJ2-5 | TRBV6-5 | 15 | CASSYTRDFQETQYF
NA | TRBJ1-2 | TRBV29-1 | 15 | CSVDVQGAPRDGYTF
once | TRBJ1-2 | TRBV7-6 | 16 | CASSRTTAPVEYGYTF
NA | TRBJ1-2 | TRBV6-5 | 14 | CASSRQGSFHGYTF
NA | TRBJ2-7 | TRBV6-5 | 15 | CASRISLDSPYEQYF
NA | TRBJ1-2 | TRBV12-5 | 18 | CASASPSGQGGGSYGYTF
NA | TRBJ1-1 | TRBV28 | 12 | CASRTLNTEAFF
NA | TRBJ2-1 | TRBV7-2 | 14 | CASRYPGGYNEQFF
NA | TRBJ2-5 | TRBV5-1 | 13 | CASKLAGGETQYF
few | TRBJ1-5 | TRBV19 | 15 | CASRRTGYSNQPQHF
NA | TRBJ2-3 | TRBV25-1 | 15 | CASSEYSGVLDTQYF
NA | TRBJ2-7 | TRBV2 | 12 | CASGGLAREQYF
NA | TRBJ2-7 | TRBV11-2 | 13 | CASSLGGPYEQYF